This T cell receptor beta chain is from a study of cytomegalovirus exposure and HLA in healthy donors. Vbeta (60) and Jbeta (13) primers were used in the PCR. Here immunoSEQ multiplex PCR was the method, and the copy in TCRdb shows in-frame clones only, minus some. This sample has 150,000 to 200,000 clones, with approximately 80% found just once. V was cut by 5 bases and J by 14 bases, with 15 bases left in between. This CDR3 has 10 residues. Germline V gene sequence: CDR1 DFQATT, CDR2 SNEGSKA (reference sequence). General observations from the study: TRBV6-2, TRBV6-3 and other indistinguishable V segments were excluded. Roughly uniform depth of sequencing across donors was assumed in presence/absence analyses. Later analysis suggested most CMV-associated TCR beta chains were HLA-restricted. Equally common other TCR beta chains were less clonally expanded than HLA-associated ones, a later analysis found.

There are a few counts of this clone. The antigen is undetermined. The chain couples TRBV20-1 to TRBJ1-2; D is perhaps TRBD1 (5 bases). The sequence came from a woman aged 50 to 60 in good health and CMV-seronegative. Input material: PBMCs. CDR3 residues: CSADFAGKTF. The CDR3 nucleotides are TGCAGTGCTGACTTCGCAGGGAAGACCTTC.